Described below is a single T cell receptor beta chain sequence and its context. The target antigen is unknown. Preparation of TCR beta libraries was done by quantitative 5'-RACE with molecular barcodes. TCRdb processed the 5' RACE reads anew with MiXCR; each CDR3 protein has one entry. The table records about 330,000 distinct CDR3 sequences, less than 10% of them present only once. This sample is part of a study of CD8 T cells in ankylosing spondylitis. Germline values: CDR1 LNHNV, CDR2 YYDKDF (reference sequence). Trimming removed 1 base at V and 2 bases at J, with 8 bases between. The CDR3 runs 15 residues. General study results and limits: Matched ankylosing spondylitis synovial fluid reportedly contained a significantly enriched population of disease-linked clones. What seemed typical of ankylosing spondylitis blood was a TCR beta motif built from 8 or 9 highly homologous variants.

Sequenced material: blood, either unsorted or a sorted T cell fraction (not recorded which). This receptor was taken from a male donor with ankylosing spondylitis. V and J are TRBV15 and TRBJ2-2; D gene ambiguous. The CDR3: CATSRARINTGELFF. As DNA, the CDR3 is TGTGCCACCAGCAGAGCTAGGATTAACACCGGGGAGCTGTTTTTT.